Listed here are 4 T cell receptor beta chains from one sample, sequenced in a study of blood T cell repertoires in COVID-19 (dated by TCRdb to the early 2020s). The library was obtained by the immunoSEQ multiplex PCR assay. Entries here come from immuneACCESS through TCRdb and include only in-frame sequences with V and J called. Some clones fail to appear in such tables; in the studies checked, an unresolved V gene covers under half of the shortfall, and the cause of the remainder is unknown. This sample holds 120,000 or so clones; 88% were observed only once. Of the sample, about 1.6% falls within the top ten clones. The sequenced sample was peripheral blood. The source of these receptors is a human donor in a cohort sampled during active COVID-19.

The chain has TRBV29-1 and TRBJ2-5, with TRBD2 identical over 10 bases. Germline CDR1 is SQVTM and CDR2 is ANQGSEA. The CDR3 length is 14 residues. J lost 7 bases, V lost 1 base, and 6 bases had no gene match. Written as DNA, the CDR3 is TGCAGCGTTGAAGTCCTAGCGGGGGCGGGGACCCAGTACTTC. Protein: CSVEVLAGAGTQYF.

V is TRBV2 and J is TRBJ1-5; D is unclear. The CDR3 spans 13 residues. Per germline, CDR1 SNHLY and CDR2 FYNNEI. V dropped 7 bases and J dropped 0 bases, with 7 bases sitting between them. For the CDR3, the DNA is TGTGCCAGCAAAGAGTATAGCAATCAGCCCCAGCATTTT. Translated: CASKEYSNQPQHF.

V and J are TRBV4-1 and TRBJ2-2; 9 positions match TRBD1. The CDR3 is 16 amino acids. CDR1 MGHRA and CDR2 YSYEKL come from the germline V gene. Losses at the gene ends were 1 base for V and 6 bases for J; bases not matched to a gene: 6. CDR3 sequence: CASSQGGTGYAGELFF. CDR3 sequence (DNA): TGCGCCAGCAGCCAAGGGGGGACAGGGTACGCCGGGGAGCTGTTTTTT.

The rearrangement links TRBV30 to TRBJ1-6; possible D gene TRBD1, 5 bases. This CDR3 contains 17 residues. The germline V gene encodes CDR1 GTSNPN and CDR2 SVGIG (reference sequence). Deletions cut 1 base from V and 0 bases from J, with 13 bases between. The CDR3 sequence is CAWSDWRGSSYNSPLHF. CDR3 sequence (DNA): TGTGCCTGGAGTGATTGGAGGGGATCCTCCTATAATTCACCCCTCCACTTT.